This TCR beta chain was identified during a study of blood T cell repertoires in COVID-19. Study background: The United States, Italy and Spain provided the acute and convalescent COVID-19 samples. PBMCs, B-cell-depleted T cells, or T cells were the source of the cDNA or gDNA that made up the material.

Study processing details: Reference gene primer amplification yielded estimated nucleated cell counts. Repertoires were generated with immunoSEQ multiplex PCR, while TCRdb's copy carries only in-frame clones and drops some. V and J calls and clone size follow that table, whereas D and trimming were derived from the DNA. The table includes about 17,000 clones, about three quarters detected once. The V gene's germline CDR1 is MDHEN and CDR2 SYDVKM. CDR3 length: 15 amino acids. Trimming left V 7 bases short and J 8 bases short, with 24 bases between. This TCR came from a man in his 60s with acute or convalescent COVID-19. Specimen: peripheral blood. J is TRBJ2-7 and V is TRBV28; maybe TRBD1 (5 bases). The CDR3 bases are TGTGCCAGCACCCAGGGTCAAGACGGCAGAGAGAAGCAGTACTTC. It codes for CASTQGQDGREKQYF.